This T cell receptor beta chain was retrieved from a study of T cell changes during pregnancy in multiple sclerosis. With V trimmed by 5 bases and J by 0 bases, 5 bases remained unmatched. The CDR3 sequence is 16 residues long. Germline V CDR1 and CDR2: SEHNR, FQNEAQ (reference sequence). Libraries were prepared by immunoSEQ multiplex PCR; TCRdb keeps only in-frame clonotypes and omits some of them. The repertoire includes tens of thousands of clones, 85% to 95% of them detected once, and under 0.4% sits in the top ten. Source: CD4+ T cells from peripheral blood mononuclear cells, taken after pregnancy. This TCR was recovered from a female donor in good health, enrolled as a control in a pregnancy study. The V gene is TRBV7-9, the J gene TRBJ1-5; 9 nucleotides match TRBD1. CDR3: CASSRTGAYSNQPQHF. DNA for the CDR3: TGTGCCAGCAGCCGGACAGGGGCCTATAGCAATCAGCCCCAGCATTTT.